Listed here is a single T cell receptor beta chain. The sample belongs to a study of blood T cell repertoires in COVID-19. The CDR3 contains 15 residues. V gave up 6 bases and J gave up 4 bases, with 17 bases separating them. CDR1 is MNHEY and CDR2 is SMNVEV in the germline V gene (reference sequence). The authors' processing: Nucleated cell number was recorded as an estimate derived from reference gene primer amplification. Only in-frame clones appear in the TCRdb table, and some are missing; sequencing was by immunoSEQ multiplex PCR. V and J calls plus clone size are reproduced from that table; the DNA served to infer D and trimming. Among roughly 420,000 clones listed, around nine tenths were seen once.

Material: PBMCs or T cells enriched from blood (not recorded which). The chain uses TRBV27 and TRBJ2-3; D is perhaps TRBD1 (6 bases). The sequence was collected from a woman in her twenties or thirties with acute COVID-19. CDR3 residues: CASRTTGSSADTQYF. CDR3 sequence (DNA): TGTGCCAGCAGAACCACAGGGTCCTCGGCAGATACGCAGTATTTT.